The 28 T cell receptor beta chains below come from one sample, sequenced in a study of T cells in Graves' hyperthyroidism and ophthalmopathy. RNA transcripts provided the source from which TCR beta CDR3 regions were amplified. First-round RT-PCR with HTBI primers amplified the TCR CDR3 region. From the multiplex PCR reads, TCRdb called clonotypes with MiXCR, one entry per CDR3 protein. This table has a few hundred thousand distinct CDR3 sequences, around 16% appearing once. The sequencing input was blood. All receptors come from a young woman with Graves' hyperthyroidism.

At least ten counts were recorded for this clonotype. The J gene is TRBJ1-2, the V gene TRBV11-3; D is uncertain. The length of the CDR3 is 12 residues. The V end was cut by 2 bases, the J end by 7 bases, with 8 bases between. The germline CDR1 and CDR2 sequences are SGHNT and YENEEA. The CDR3 loop reads CASSLLGGGYTF. The CDR3 nucleotides read TGTGCCAGCAGCTTACTGGGAGGTGGCTACACCTTC.

The chain links TRBV6-2 or TRBV6-3 to TRBJ1-6, with a possible D match to TRBD1 (5 bases). V lost 5 bases and J 9 bases, leaving 17 bases between the germline ends. CDR1 MNHEY and CDR2 SVGEGT come from the germline V gene. The CDR3 is made up of 15 amino acids. The CDR3 protein is CASSIRGRRGSPLHF. The DNA of the CDR3 is TGTGCCAGCAGTATCCGAGGACGGAGGGGTTCACCCCTCCACTTT.

In this sample, this clonotype turned up many times. The chain has TRBV2 and TRBJ2-5, with TRBD1 as a possible D gene (7 bases). V shed 4 bases and J shed 0 bases, with 9 bases lying between them. The CDR3 sequence is 14 residues long. Germline V gene data show CDR1 as SNHLY and CDR2 as FYNNEI. CDR3 DNA: TGTGCCAGCAGTGGGAGGGGGCACCAAGAGACCCAGTACTTC. The encoded protein is CASSGRGHQETQYF. Full variable domain (rest looked up from reference TRBV2 and TRBJ2-5): EPEVTQTPSHQVTQMGQEVILRCVPISNHLYFYWYRQILGQKVEFLVSFYNNEISEKSEIFDDQFSVERPDGSNFTLKIRSTKLEDSAMYFCASSGRGHQETQYFGPGTRLLVL.

This clonotype was observed many times. The V gene is TRBV7-2, the J gene TRBJ1-1; 10 bases match TRBD1. There are 14 residues in the CDR3. Per the germline V gene, CDR1 is SGHTA and CDR2 is FQGNSA. After removal of 5 bases from V and 13 bases from J, the junction contained 13 bases not matched to a gene. CDR3 in DNA: TGTGCCAGCAGCCCAAAGCCGGGACAGGGGTTCATTTTCTTT. Its protein product is CASSPKPGQGFIFF.

The rearrangement joins TRBV4-1 to TRBJ1-2; D is possibly TRBD1 (6 bases). Between the trimmed V and J ends, which lost 0 bases and 5 bases, there was a span of 16 bases. The CDR3 contains 16 residues. The germline gives CDR1 MGHRA, CDR2 YSYEKL. The CDR3 sequence: CASSQDEGVERYGYTF. The CDR3 nucleotides read TGCGCCAGCAGCCAAGATGAGGGGGTGGAGAGGTATGGCTACACCTTC.

This clonotype was counted at least ten times. The chain combines TRBV7-8 with TRBJ2-2; 7 bases agree with TRBD2. CDR3 length: 15 residues. V was clipped by 5 bases and J by 3 bases; unmatched bases: 6. Germline V lookup: CDR1 SGHVS, CDR2 FQNEAQ. The DNA for the CDR3 is TGTGCCAGCAGCGGGAGGGACCCGCACACCGGGGAGCTGTTTTTT. This translates into CASSGRDPHTGELFF.

This clonotype was counted many times. This sequence joins TRBV20-1 and TRBJ2-2; TRBD2 matches at 9 bases. With V trimmed by 0 bases and J by 3 bases, 5 bases remained unmatched. CDR1 and CDR2 (germline): DFQATT, SNEGSKA (reference sequence). This CDR3 has 16 amino acids. CDR3 in amino acids: CSARDSIAGDTGELFF. The CDR3 DNA follows: TGCAGTGCTAGAGATAGTATAGCGGGGGACACCGGGGAGCTGTTTTTT.

The gene calls are TRBV5-1 and TRBJ2-3, with D possibly matching TRBD2 (7 bases). Germline V gene sequence: CDR1 SGHRS, CDR2 YFSETQ. The CDR3 sequence is 14 residues long. V was cut by 3 bases and J by 5 bases, with 13 bases left in between. The CDR3 reads CASSSGRGGDTQYF. The CDR3 DNA follows: TGCGCCAGCAGCTCCGGTAGGGGGGGAGATACGCAGTATTTT. The variable domain in full, completed from reference TRBV5-1 and TRBJ2-3, reads KAGVTQTPRYLIKTRGQQVTLSCSPISGHRSVSWYQQTPGQGLQFLFEYFSETQRNKGNFPGRFSGRQFSNSRSEMNVSTLELGDSALYLCASSSGRGGDTQYFGPGTRLTVL.

In this sample, this clonotype turned up many times. The genes are TRBV9 and TRBJ1-3; D is perhaps TRBD1 (6 bases). The germline gives CDR1 SGDLS, CDR2 YYNGEE. The CDR3 covers 17 residues. V lost 0 bases, J lost 0 bases, and 13 bases lay in between. The CDR3 DNA sequence: TGTGCCAGCAGCGTAGAGGGCGGGACAAGCTCTGGAAACACCATATATTTT. It codes for CASSVEGGTSSGNTIYF.

This clonotype has a count of ten or more. V is TRBV6-2 or TRBV6-3 and J is TRBJ2-7, with 12 bases aligning to TRBD1. V lost 11 bases and J lost 6; bases outside the gene matches: 8. Per germline, CDR1 MNHEY and CDR2 SVGEGT. This CDR3 has 13 amino acids. The CDR3 region is CARTGTGGIEQYF. DNA of the CDR3: TGTGCCCGAACCGGGACAGGGGGCATCGAGCAGTACTTC.

This clonotype was seen repeatedly, ten times or more. V and J are TRBV20-1 and TRBJ2-3; D is possibly TRBD2 (5 bases). The CDR3 is 14 amino acids. Trimming cost V 3 bases and J 1 base, with 11 bases left between them. Germline assignment: CDR1 DFQATT and CDR2 SNEGSKA (reference sequence). DNA for the CDR3: TGCAGTGCTAGTACTAGTAGCGGCACAGATACGCAGTATTTT. Translating gives CSASTSSGTDTQYF.

This clonotype was counted many times. The gene calls are TRBV7-9 and TRBJ2-5, with 8 nucleotides matching TRBD1. The germline V gene encodes CDR1 SEHNR and CDR2 FQNEAQ (reference sequence). The CDR3 is made up of 15 amino acids. Unmatched junction bases numbered 9, after V lost 5 bases and J lost 4 bases. CDR3 loop: CASSAASGGGETQYF. The CDR3 DNA reads TGTGCCAGCAGCGCAGCCTCAGGGGGCGGAGAGACCCAGTACTTC.

The table lists this clonotype with many counts. The chain joins TRBV14 to TRBJ1-6; unclear D gene. Per germline, CDR1 SGHDN and CDR2 FVKESK. The CDR3 extends over 15 amino acids. Trimming stripped 1 base from V and 6 bases from J, with 10 bases between. In DNA, the CDR3 is TGTGCCAGCAGCCAAGGAGTCAGCTTTAATTCACCCCTCCACTTT. Protein: CASSQGVSFNSPLHF.

The V and J genes are TRBV7-8 and TRBJ2-2; a possible D gene is TRBD2 (6 bases). Germline V gene data show CDR1 as SGHVS and CDR2 as FQNEAQ. Trimming removed 3 bases from V and 4 bases from J, with 12 bases in between. The CDR3 runs to 15 residues. The CDR3 here is CASSLGGATTGELFF. CDR3 nucleotides: TGTGCCAGCAGCTTGGGCGGGGCGACCACCGGGGAGCTGTTTTTT.

This clonotype was observed a few times. With a much larger clone just one base away, this may be a read error. The chain combines TRBV20-1 with TRBJ2-7; D assignment may be TRBD1 or TRBD2 (5 bases each). CDR3 length: 15 residues. Germline CDR1 and CDR2: DFQATT and SNEGSKA (reference sequence). V lost 7 bases, J lost 2 bases, and 21 bases lay in between. In nucleotides, the CDR3 is TGCAGTGTAGTGAACGCCGGGGCACAAGCCTACGAGCAGTACTTC. Its translation is CSVVNAGAQAYEQYF.

This clonotype was recorded at least ten times. V gene TRBV28 combines with J gene TRBJ1-2; 10 nucleotides line up with TRBD1. The germline V gene encodes CDR1 MDHEN and CDR2 SYDVKM. This CDR3 is built from 14 residues. After removal of 5 bases from V and 4 bases from J, the junction contained 4 bases not matched to a gene. In nucleotides, the CDR3 is TGTGCCAGCAGTCGACAGGGGGCGAGCTATGGCTACACCTTC. Its protein product is CASSRQGASYGYTF.

This clonotype showed up many times. This chain uses TRBV6-1 with TRBJ2-7; 7 bases are shared with TRBD1. The CDR3 sequence is 14 residues long. Germline CDR1 and CDR2: MNHNS and SASEGT. Trimming cost V 0 bases and J 2 bases; bases outside gene matches: 1. This chain's CDR3 is CASSEADRAYEQYF. The CDR3 region has the DNA TGTGCCAGCAGTGAAGCTGACAGGGCCTACGAGCAGTACTTC.

This chain connects TRBV12-3 or TRBV12-4 to TRBJ2-2; D gene ambiguous. Between the trimmed V and J ends, which lost 2 bases and 5 bases, there was a span of 9 bases. CDR3 length: 14 residues. The CDR3 sequence: CASSLPVTTGELFF. The CDR3 region has the DNA TGTGCCAGCAGTTTACCGGTAACAACCGGGGAGCTGTTTTTT.

At least ten counts were recorded for this clonotype. The chain recombines TRBV30 with TRBJ2-4; D assignment may be TRBD1 or TRBD2 (5 bases each). V gave up 1 base and J gave up 5 bases, with 9 bases separating them. CDR3 size: 13 residues. Per the germline V gene, CDR1 is GTSNPN and CDR2 is SVGIG (reference sequence). The CDR3 reads CAWSEGEQNIQYF. The DNA for the CDR3 is TGTGCCTGGAGTGAAGGGGAGCAAAACATTCAGTACTTC.

The chain is built from TRBV2 and TRBJ1-4; 7 nucleotides line up with TRBD1. The CDR3 spans 16 residues. Germline CDR1 SNHLY, CDR2 FYNNEI. After removal of 6 bases from V and 1 base from J, the junction contained 8 bases not matched to a gene. CDR3 in DNA: TGTGCCAGCAGCCCGACAGGGATTGGAACTAATGAAAAACTGTTTTTT. It translates to CASSPTGIGTNEKLFF. The variable domain in full, with the rest retrieved from reference TRBV2 and TRBJ1-4, is EPEVTQTPSHQVTQMGQEVILRCVPISNHLYFYWYRQILGQKVEFLVSFYNNEISEKSEIFDDQFSVERPDGSNFTLKIRSTKLEDSAMYFCASSPTGIGTNEKLFFGSGTQLSVL.

Comments on this clonotype: An end of the junction does not agree with germline; a read error may underlie this. The genes are TRBV4-2 and TRBJ1-5, with D unclear. The germline V gene encodes CDR1 LGHNA and CDR2 YNFKEQ. The CDR3 covers 13 residues. CDR3 sequence: CASSQGGKQPQHF. In DNA, the CDR3 is TGTGCCAGCAGCCAGGGAGGCAAACAGCCCCAGCATTTT.

This clonotype was counted ten times or more. The chain links TRBV20-1 to TRBJ1-4; a possible D gene is TRBD1 (5 bases). The germline gives CDR1 DFQATT, CDR2 SNEGSKA (reference sequence). This CDR3 has 13 residues. The V gene lost 6 bases and the J gene lost 7 bases, with 15 bases spanning the gap. The CDR3 DNA reads as TGCAGTGCAAAGGAACCGGGGGGTGAAAAACTGTTTTTT. Its protein product is CSAKEPGGEKLFF.

This clonotype showed up many times. V gene TRBV6-2 or TRBV6-3 combines with J gene TRBJ2-7, with D perhaps matching TRBD1 or TRBD2 (6 bases each). The CDR3 is 15 amino acids. The V gene's germline CDR1 is MNHEY and CDR2 SVGEGT. The V and J ends lost 5 bases and 4 bases respectively, with 18 bases between them. CDR3 loop: CASSPEGEVLYEQYF. In nucleotides, the CDR3 is TGTGCCAGCAGTCCAGAGGGGGAGGTTTTGTACGAGCAGTACTTC.

This clonotype was counted a few times. This rearrangement joins TRBV2 to TRBJ1-2; D remains ambiguous. The CDR3 has 11 amino acids. Germline V gene sequence: CDR1 SNHLY, CDR2 FYNNEI. The V gene lost 5 bases and the J gene lost 3 bases, with 4 bases spanning the gap. This CDR3 reads CASSRDYGYTF. The CDR3 nucleotides are TGTGCCAGCAGTAGGGACTATGGCTACACCTTC.

V is TRBV2 and J is TRBJ1-1; 7 bases match TRBD1. V lost 4 bases and J lost 1; bases outside the gene matches: 3. Germline values: CDR1 SNHLY, CDR2 FYNNEI. The CDR3 spans 14 residues. CDR3 protein: CASSVWDRNTEAFF. CDR3 coding DNA: TGTGCCAGCAGTGTGTGGGACAGGAACACTGAAGCTTTCTTT.

V gene TRBV7-9 combines with J gene TRBJ2-4, with 9 bases matching TRBD1. The CDR3 is made up of 18 amino acids. The germline V gene encodes CDR1 SEHNR and CDR2 FQNEAQ (reference sequence). Trimming took 3 bases from V and 0 from J; bases not matched to a gene: 9. CDR3 coding DNA: TGTGCCAGCAGCTTCGGGACAGGGACATTTCTAGCCAAAAACATTCAGTACTTC. It specifies CASSFGTGTFLAKNIQYF.

Regarding this clonotype: A read error may explain this, as a much larger clone is one base away. The chain combines TRBV6-1 with TRBJ1-6; TRBD1 is a possible D gene (6 bases). Germline CDR1 is MNHNS and CDR2 is SASEGT. V was pared by 4 bases and J by 16 bases, with 14 bases between. The CDR3 length is 12 residues. DNA of the CDR3: TGTGCCAGCAGTGGGGGGGCGGGCCTGCTCCACTTT. This codes for CASSGGAGLLHF.

The chain employs TRBV5-4 and TRBJ2-2, with 7 bases identical to TRBD1. Per germline, CDR1 SGHNT and CDR2 YYREEE (reference sequence). V lost 0 bases, J lost 4 bases, and 9 bases stayed unmatched. The CDR3 loop spans 17 amino acids. CDR3 DNA: TGTGCCAGCAGCTTGGAAACTGGGACAGAACCCACCGGGGAGCTGTTTTTT. It translates to CASSLETGTEPTGELFF.